This TCR beta chain was recovered during a study of cytotoxic CD8 clonotypes in ibrutinib-treated CLL. Study overall: Mean values per sample were around 250,000 productive templates and more than 90,000 productive rearrangements.

The V end was cut by 4 bases, the J end by 9 bases, with 22 bases between. Germline V lookup: CDR1 SGHTA, CDR2 FQGTGA. CDR3 length: 16 amino acids. Here immunoSEQ multiplex PCR was the method, and the copy in TCRdb shows in-frame clones only, minus some. The table shows around 92,000 clones, with about 74% occurring only once. This chain uses TRBV7-3 with TRBJ1-3, with a tentative D call TRBD1 (5 bases). The source of this sequence is a human donor with chronic lymphocytic leukemia. The material sequenced was PBMCs, taken after 24 months of ibrutinib treatment. Written as DNA, the CDR3 is TGTGCCAGCAGCTCAGAGGGGCCGCTCTCGGGAGCCACCATATATTTT. It yields the protein CASSSEGPLSGATIYF. Based on the CDR3 plus reference TRBV7-3 and TRBJ1-3, the full variable domain is GAGVSQTPSNKVTEKGKYVELRCDPISGHTALYWYRQSLGQGPEFLIYFQGTGAADDSGLPNDRFFAVRPEGSVSTLKIQRTERGDSAVYLCASSSEGPLSGATIYFGEGSWLTVV.